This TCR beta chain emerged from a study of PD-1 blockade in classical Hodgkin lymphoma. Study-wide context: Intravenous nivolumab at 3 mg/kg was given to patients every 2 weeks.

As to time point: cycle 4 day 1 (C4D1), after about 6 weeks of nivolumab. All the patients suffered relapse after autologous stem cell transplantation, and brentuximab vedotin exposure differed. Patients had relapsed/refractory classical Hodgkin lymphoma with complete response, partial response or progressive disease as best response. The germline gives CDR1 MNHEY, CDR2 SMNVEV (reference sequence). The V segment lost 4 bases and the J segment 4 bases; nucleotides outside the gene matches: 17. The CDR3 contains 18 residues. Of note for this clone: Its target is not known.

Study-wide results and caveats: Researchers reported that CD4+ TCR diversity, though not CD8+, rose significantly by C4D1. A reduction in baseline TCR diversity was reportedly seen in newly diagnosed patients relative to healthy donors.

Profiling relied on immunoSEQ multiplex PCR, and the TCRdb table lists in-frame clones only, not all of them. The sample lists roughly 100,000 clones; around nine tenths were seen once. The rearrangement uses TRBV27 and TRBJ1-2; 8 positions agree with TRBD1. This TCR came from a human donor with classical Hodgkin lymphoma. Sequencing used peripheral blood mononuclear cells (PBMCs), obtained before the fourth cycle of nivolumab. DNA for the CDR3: TGTGCCAGCAGTTCCGAAAGGGGGGAGACAGGGGTTCTCTATGGCTACACCTTC. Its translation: CASSSERGETGVLYGYTF.